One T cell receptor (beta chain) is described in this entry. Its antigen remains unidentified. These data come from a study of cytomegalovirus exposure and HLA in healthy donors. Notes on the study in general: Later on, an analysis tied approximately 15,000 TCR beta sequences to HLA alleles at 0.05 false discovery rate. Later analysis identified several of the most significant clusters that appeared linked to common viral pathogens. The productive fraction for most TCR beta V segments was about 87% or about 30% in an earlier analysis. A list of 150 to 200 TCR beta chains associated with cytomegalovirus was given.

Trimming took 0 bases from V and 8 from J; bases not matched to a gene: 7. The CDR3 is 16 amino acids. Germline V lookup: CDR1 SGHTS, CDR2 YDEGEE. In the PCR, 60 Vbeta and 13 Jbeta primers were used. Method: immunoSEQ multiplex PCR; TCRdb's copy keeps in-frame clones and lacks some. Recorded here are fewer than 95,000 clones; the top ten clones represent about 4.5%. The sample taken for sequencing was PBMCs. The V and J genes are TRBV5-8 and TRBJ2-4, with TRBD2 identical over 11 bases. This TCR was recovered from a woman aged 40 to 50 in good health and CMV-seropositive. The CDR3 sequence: CASSLEYGTSGDIQYF. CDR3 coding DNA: TGTGCCAGCAGCTTGGAATACGGGACTAGCGGAGACATTCAGTACTTC.